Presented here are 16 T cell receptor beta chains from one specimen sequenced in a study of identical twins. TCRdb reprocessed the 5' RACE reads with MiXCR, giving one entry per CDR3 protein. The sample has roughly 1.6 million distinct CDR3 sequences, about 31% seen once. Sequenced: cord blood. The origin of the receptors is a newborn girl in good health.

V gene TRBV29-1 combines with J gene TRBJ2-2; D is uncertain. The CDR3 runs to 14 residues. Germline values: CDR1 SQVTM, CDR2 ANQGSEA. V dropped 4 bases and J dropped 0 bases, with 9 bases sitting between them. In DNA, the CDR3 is TGCAGCGTTGTGTTGGGATCGAACACCGGGGAGCTGTTTTTT. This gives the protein CSVVLGSNTGELFF.

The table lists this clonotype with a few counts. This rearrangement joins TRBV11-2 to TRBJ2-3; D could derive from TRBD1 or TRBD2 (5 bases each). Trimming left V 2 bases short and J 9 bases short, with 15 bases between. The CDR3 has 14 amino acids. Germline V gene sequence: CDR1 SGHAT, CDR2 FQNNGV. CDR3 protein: CASSLSSGPGTQYF. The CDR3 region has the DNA TGTGCCAGCAGCTTATCTTCGGGACCCGGGACGCAGTATTTT.

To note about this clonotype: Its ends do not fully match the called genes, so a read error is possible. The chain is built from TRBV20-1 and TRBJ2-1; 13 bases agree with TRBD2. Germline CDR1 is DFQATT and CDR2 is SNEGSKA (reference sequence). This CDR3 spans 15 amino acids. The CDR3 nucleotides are TGCGGTGCCGAGTTAGGGACTAGCGGGACCAGGGAGCAGTTCTTC. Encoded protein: CGAELGTSGTREQFF.

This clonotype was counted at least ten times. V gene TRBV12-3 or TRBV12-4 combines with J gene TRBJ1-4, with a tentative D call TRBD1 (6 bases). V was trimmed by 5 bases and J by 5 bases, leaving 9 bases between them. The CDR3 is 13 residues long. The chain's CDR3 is CASSLGQNEKLFF. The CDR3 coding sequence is TGTGCCAGCAGTCTCGGACAGAATGAAAAACTGTTTTTT.

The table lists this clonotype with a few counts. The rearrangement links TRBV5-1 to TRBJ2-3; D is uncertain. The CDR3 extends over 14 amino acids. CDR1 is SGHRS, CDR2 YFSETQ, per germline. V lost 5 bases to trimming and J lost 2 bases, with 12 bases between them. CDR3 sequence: CASRTNPPTDTQYF. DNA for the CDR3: TGCGCCAGCAGAACAAACCCCCCCACAGATACGCAGTATTTT. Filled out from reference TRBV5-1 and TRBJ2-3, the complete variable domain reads KAGVTQTPRYLIKTRGQQVTLSCSPISGHRSVSWYQQTPGQGLQFLFEYFSETQRNKGNFPGRFSGRQFSNSRSEMNVSTLELGDSALYLCASRTNPPTDTQYFGPGTRLTVL.

CDR3 sequence (DNA): TGTGCCAGCAGCGTAGATGGGGGGGCATGGAATGAGCAGTACTTC. Amino acids: CASSVDGGAWNEQYF. The V gene is TRBV9, the J gene TRBJ2-5, with D maybe TRBD2 (7 bases). Germline loops: CDR1 SGDLS, CDR2 YYNGEE. Trimming removed 0 bases from V and 11 bases from J, with 20 bases in between. The CDR3 is 15 residues long.

The CDR3 spells CSVERVAGALSYEQYF. The DNA of the CDR3 is TGCAGCGTTGAACGGGTTGCAGGGGCTCTCTCCTACGAGCAGTACTTC. The rearrangement joins TRBV29-1 to TRBJ2-7; weak D call: TRBD1 (6 bases). The CDR3 totals 16 residues. Between the trimmed V and J ends, which lost 2 bases and 0 bases, there was a span of 17 bases. Germline CDR1 SQVTM, CDR2 ANQGSEA.

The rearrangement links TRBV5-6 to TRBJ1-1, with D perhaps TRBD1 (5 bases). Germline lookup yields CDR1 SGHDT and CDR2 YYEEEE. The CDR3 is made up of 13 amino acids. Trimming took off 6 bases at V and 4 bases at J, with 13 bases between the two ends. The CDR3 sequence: CASNVGGSTEAFF. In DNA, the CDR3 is TGTGCCAGCAACGTGGGGGGGAGCACTGAAGCTTTCTTT.

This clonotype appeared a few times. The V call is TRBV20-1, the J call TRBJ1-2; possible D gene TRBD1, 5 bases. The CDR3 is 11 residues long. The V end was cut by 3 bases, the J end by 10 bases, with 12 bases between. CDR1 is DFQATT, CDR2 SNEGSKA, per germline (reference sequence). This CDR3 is CSASNNRLYTF. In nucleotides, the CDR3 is TGCAGTGCTAGTAATAACAGGCTCTACACCTTC.

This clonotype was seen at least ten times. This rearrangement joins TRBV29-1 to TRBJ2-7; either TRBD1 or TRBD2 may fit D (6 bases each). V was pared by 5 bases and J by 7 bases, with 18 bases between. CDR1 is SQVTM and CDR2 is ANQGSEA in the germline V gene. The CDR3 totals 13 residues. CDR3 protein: CSVQRGAGDEQYF. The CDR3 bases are TGCAGCGTTCAAAGGGGGGCAGGGGATGAGCAGTACTTC.

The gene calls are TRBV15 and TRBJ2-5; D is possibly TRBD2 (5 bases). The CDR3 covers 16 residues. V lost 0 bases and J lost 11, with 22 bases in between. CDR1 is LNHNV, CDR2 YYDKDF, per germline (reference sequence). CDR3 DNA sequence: TGTGCCACCAGCAGAGATTGGTTGAACGGGAACAATGAGCAGTACTTC. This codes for CATSRDWLNGNNEQYF.

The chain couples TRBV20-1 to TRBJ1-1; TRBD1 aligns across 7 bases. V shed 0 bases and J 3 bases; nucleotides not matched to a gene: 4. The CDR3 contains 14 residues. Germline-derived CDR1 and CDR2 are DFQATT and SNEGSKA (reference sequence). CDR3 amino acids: CSARDDREHTEAFF. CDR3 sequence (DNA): TGCAGTGCTAGAGACGACAGGGAACACACTGAAGCTTTCTTT.

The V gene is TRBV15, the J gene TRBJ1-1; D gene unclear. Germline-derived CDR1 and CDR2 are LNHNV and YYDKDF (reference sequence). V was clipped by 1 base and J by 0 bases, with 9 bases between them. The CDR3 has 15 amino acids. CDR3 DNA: TGTGCCACCAGCAGAGCACCAGCTATGAACACTGAAGCTTTCTTT. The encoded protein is CATSRAPAMNTEAFF.

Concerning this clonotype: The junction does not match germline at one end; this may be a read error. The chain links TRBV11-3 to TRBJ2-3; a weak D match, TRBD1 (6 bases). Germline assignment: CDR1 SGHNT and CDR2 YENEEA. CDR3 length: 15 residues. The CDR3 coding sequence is TGTGCCAGCAGCCAGGGGAATCGGGGCACAAATACGCAGTATTTT. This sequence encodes CASSQGNRGTNTQYF.

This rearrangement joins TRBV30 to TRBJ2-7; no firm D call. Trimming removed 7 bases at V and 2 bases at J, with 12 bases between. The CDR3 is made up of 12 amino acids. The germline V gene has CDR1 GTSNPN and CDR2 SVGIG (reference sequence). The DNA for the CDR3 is TGTGCCTTTGCCTTCCTGCCCTACGAGCAGTACTTC. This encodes CAFAFLPYEQYF.

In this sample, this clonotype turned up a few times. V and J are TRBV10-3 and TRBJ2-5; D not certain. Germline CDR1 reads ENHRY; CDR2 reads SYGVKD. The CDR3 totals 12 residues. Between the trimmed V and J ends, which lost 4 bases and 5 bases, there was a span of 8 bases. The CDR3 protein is CAISGPVETQYF. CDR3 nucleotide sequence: TGTGCCATCAGTGGTCCCGTGGAGACCCAGTACTTC.